Sequencing of this T cell receptor beta chain was carried out in a study of cytotoxic CD8 clonotypes in ibrutinib-treated CLL. The wider study: Partial response was seen in around 24 patients and complete response in 2; after median roughly 66 months, around 15 stayed remitted, around twelve progressed. An average of around 250,000 productive templates and about 100,000 productive rearrangements was obtained per sample. The study's findings and limits: Clonality went up at ibrutinib response and then declined back toward baseline at progression.

On this clone: Its antigen is undetermined.

Sequencing was performed with immunoSEQ multiplex PCR; in TCRdb, only in-frame clones are kept and a portion is missing. The sample records approximately 84,000 clones, 86% being singletons. This CDR3 spans 17 amino acids. Germline loops: CDR1 SGHVS, CDR2 FQNEAQ. V lost 5 bases and J lost 0, with 17 bases in between. The source material was PBMCs, sampled before ibrutinib treatment. This sequence was found in a human donor with chronic lymphocytic leukemia. The chain uses TRBV7-8 and TRBJ1-5, with D possibly matching TRBD1 (5 bases). The CDR3 sequence is CASSHRQGLYSNQPQHF. As DNA, the CDR3 is TGTGCCAGCAGCCATAGGCAGGGACTTTATAGCAATCAGCCCCAGCATTTT. Variable domain in full (rest from reference TRBV7-8 and TRBJ1-5): GAGVSQSPRYKVAKRGQDVALRCDPISGHVSLFWYQQALGQGPEFLTYFQNEAQLDKSGLPSDRFFAERPEGSVSTLKIQRTQQEDSAVYLCASSHRQGLYSNQPQHFGDGTRLSIL.